These T cell receptor beta chains were read from a single sample in a study of blood T cell repertoires in COVID-19. The assay was immunoSEQ multiplex PCR, and TCRdb's table has in-frame clones only and misses some. The sample includes roughly 230,000 clones, roughly 86% of them seen just once. The sequencing input was peripheral blood. These receptors came from a man in his forties or fifties with acute or convalescent COVID-19. Both conserved end residues are trimmed from each CDR3.

V	J	CDR3
TRBV5-6	TRBJ2-7	ASSTRTENYEQY
TRBV18	TRBJ1-6	ASSRDREDSPLH
TRBV11-2	TRBJ1-1	ASSLGLTGSGTEAF
TRBV2	TRBJ1-2	ASSHGLRGGRDYGYT
TRBV19	TRBJ2-1	ASSIFLSGTGGWEQF
TRBV7-3	TRBJ2-1	ASSTRGAGGSSYNEQF
TRBV11-2	TRBJ1-4	ASSSGRGSNEKLF
TRBV7-9	TRBJ2-7	ASSLGSGEQY
TRBV4-1	TRBJ1-3	ASSQGGGEGYSGNTIY
TRBV3-1/TRBV3-2	TRBJ1-1	ASSPRQGITEAF
TRBV9	TRBJ2-6	ASATGGAGANVLT
TRBV30	TRBJ2-3	AWTDRADTQY
TRBV27	TRBJ1-6	ASSPNTYRESSYNSPLH
TRBV5-8	TRBJ1-2	ASRRQAVVIYGYT
TRBV3-1/TRBV3-2	TRBJ2-3	ASSQGAGGLAQY
TRBV5-1	TRBJ1-1	ASRHTGPTEAF
TRBV11-3	TRBJ2-1	ATSTGLALNEQF
TRBV7-2	TRBJ1-1	ASSLIRTGGGNTEAF
TRBV7-9	TRBJ2-3	ASSAGSTDTQY
TRBV2	TRBJ2-3	ASSEDPPLAGPTDTQY
TRBV6-5	TRBJ2-7	ASKYDRDEQY
TRBV11-2	TRBJ1-4	ASSPPGLGLF
TRBV7-2	TRBJ1-5	ASSGTGDPMARH
TRBV10-3	TRBJ1-2	ATPSGAPNYGYT
TRBV4-2	TRBJ1-1	ASSQDSIQALNTEAF
TRBV5-4	TRBJ2-2	ASSPDRTNTGELF
TRBV3-1/TRBV3-2	TRBJ2-3	ASSQGLAGADTQY
TRBV5-1	TRBJ1-1	ASSSGSSTEAF
TRBV18	TRBJ1-3	ASSPPQTGPSGNTIY
TRBV30	TRBJ2-3	AWIYSRGTDTQY
TRBV7-6	TRBJ2-3	ASSRGTGGPDTQY
TRBV2	TRBJ1-2	ASSEAGTANYGYT
TRBV7-9	TRBJ1-5	ASSLGVDRTQPQH
TRBV12-3/TRBV12-4	TRBJ1-3	ASSFINTIY
TRBV6-5	TRBJ1-4	ASSARGSNEKLF
TRBV29-1	TRBJ1-2	SVEGQGAGYGYT
TRBV6-1	TRBJ1-2	ASSALGQGEFYGYT